This TCR beta chain appears in the sequencing data of a study of blood T cell repertoires in COVID-19. Germline-derived CDR1 and CDR2 are SNHLY and FYNNEI. V was trimmed by 6 bases and J by 0 bases, leaving 9 bases between them. This CDR3 comprises 14 residues. Data came from immunoSEQ multiplex PCR; TCRdb stores just in-frame clones and leaves some out. This sample has 200,000 or so clones, with around 82% found just once. Cohorts were determined from participant-reported clinical history. Sequenced material: PBMCs or T cells enriched from blood (not recorded which). This TCR derives from a man in his forties or fifties who had recovered from COVID-19. The chain uses TRBV2 and TRBJ1-3; possibly TRBD1 for D (5 bases). The DNA of the CDR3 is TGTGCCAGCAGGTTGGGGGGCTCTGGAAACACCATATATTTT. Its translation is CASRLGGSGNTIYF.